These 10 T cell receptor beta chains were sequenced from one sample in a study of blood T cell repertoires in COVID-19. Sequencing used immunoSEQ multiplex PCR; TCRdb keeps in-frame clones, though not all of them. The sample has 150,000 to 200,000 clones, about 85% seen once. Sequenced: peripheral blood. The receptors were gathered from a man in his sixties with acute or convalescent COVID-19.

The rearrangement uses TRBV3-1 (or the pseudogene TRBV3-2) and TRBJ2-3; a possible D gene is TRBD2 (5 bases). Per the germline V gene, CDR1 is LGHDT and CDR2 is YNNKEL (reference sequence). The CDR3 is 16 residues long. The V and J ends lost 4 bases and 5 bases respectively, with 19 bases between them. The CDR3 bases are TGTGCCAGCAGCCCGAGGCGGGCTTCGGGTGTAGATACGCAGTATTTT. Protein: CASSPRRASGVDTQYF.

The CDR3 sequence: CASSITWSSYEQYV. Written as DNA, the CDR3 is TGTGCCAGCAGCATTACTTGGAGCTCCTACGAGCAGTACGTC. The genes are TRBV11-2 and TRBJ2-7, with D unresolved. The CDR3 totals 14 residues. From germline, CDR1 is SGHAT and CDR2 FQNNGV. Deletions cut 5 bases from V and 0 bases from J, with 11 bases between.

The chain has TRBV6-5 and TRBJ1-2; 7 bases line up with TRBD1. The germline gives CDR1 MNHEY, CDR2 SVGAGI. Losses at the gene ends were 8 bases for V and 6 bases for J; bases not matched to a gene: 9. The CDR3 length is 13 residues. The CDR3 region is CASEGAQPHGYTF. The CDR3 DNA reads TGTGCCAGCGAGGGGGCCCAGCCCCATGGCTACACCTTC.

This clone was recorded once. The chain uses TRBV6-5 and TRBJ1-6; no firm D call. The CDR3 is 16 amino acids. CDR1 and CDR2 (germline): MNHEY, SVGAGI. V was clipped by 3 bases and J by 9 bases, with 18 bases between them. The CDR3 nucleotides read TGTGCCAGCAGTTATTCCCCCGGAGGGAGCGGTTCACCCCTCCACTTT. Translated, it gives CASSYSPGGSGSPLHF.

The V and J genes are TRBV14 and TRBJ1-2; D unclear. The CDR3 consists of 14 residues. With 0 bases removed from V and 4 bases from J, the gap between germline ends came to 9 bases. Germline CDR1 and CDR2: SGHDN and FVKESK. Here the CDR3 reads CASSQDTGSYGYTF. CDR3 DNA sequence: TGTGCCAGCAGCCAAGATACCGGGAGCTATGGCTACACCTTC.

This clone was recorded once. V is TRBV2 and J is TRBJ1-5, with D maybe TRBD1 (5 bases). Germline V gene lookup returns CDR1 SNHLY and CDR2 FYNNEI. This CDR3 is built from 14 residues. The V and J ends lost 5 bases and 5 bases respectively, with 13 bases between them. In DNA form, the CDR3 reads TGTGCCAGCAGTTCGGGACTGACCCATCAGCCCCAGCATTTT. Translating gives CASSSGLTHQPQHF. Complete variable domain (other parts from reference TRBV2 and TRBJ1-5): EPEVTQTPSHQVTQMGQEVILRCVPISNHLYFYWYRQILGQKVEFLVSFYNNEISEKSEIFDDQFSVERPDGSNFTLKIRSTKLEDSAMYFCASSSGLTHQPQHFGDGTRLSIL.

The chain uses TRBV5-1 and TRBJ2-1, with 7 bases that match TRBD2. Germline values: CDR1 SGHRS, CDR2 YFSETQ. The J segment lost 9 bases and the V segment lost 0 bases, leaving 12 bases of the junction unmatched. The length of the CDR3 is 16 residues. The CDR3, as DNA: TGCGCCAGCAGCTTGGACGCGGGAGCCGTATCACGTGAGCAGTTCTTC. It encodes CASSLDAGAVSREQFF.

The CDR3 loop is CASSSARQSEAFF. The CDR3 DNA is TGTGCCAGCAGTTCCGCCCGACAATCTGAAGCTTTCTTT. The chain combines TRBV28 with TRBJ1-1; no clear D. The length of the CDR3 is 13 residues. V was pared by 4 bases and J by 6 bases, with 12 bases between. Germline CDR1 and CDR2: MDHEN and SYDVKM.

The chain links TRBV6-5 to TRBJ1-1, with 7 bases that match TRBD1. V was pared by 4 bases and J by 4 bases, with 9 bases of the junction left unmatched. CDR1 is MNHEY, CDR2 SVGAGI, per germline. This CDR3 comprises 15 residues. This CDR3 is CASSSRQGKGTEAFF. CDR3 nucleotides: TGTGCCAGCAGTTCAAGACAGGGAAAAGGCACTGAAGCTTTCTTT.

The chain is built from TRBV6-5 and TRBJ1-1; 7 bases are shared with TRBD1. Germline V CDR1 and CDR2: MNHEY, SVGAGI. This CDR3 comprises 14 residues. The ends lost 7 bases at V and 1 base at J; junction bases unmatched: 6. CDR3 residues: CASTRTGENTEAFF. The CDR3 DNA is TGTGCCAGCACCCGGACAGGAGAGAACACTGAAGCTTTCTTT.